Listed below are T cell receptor beta chains from one sample, sequenced in a study of PD-1 blockade in classical Hodgkin lymphoma. Sequenced by immunoSEQ multiplex PCR; TCRdb stores in-frame clones only, minus some. The data hold approximately 65,000 clones, with 85% to 95% observed a single time. Sequencing used peripheral blood mononuclear cells (PBMCs), obtained before the fourth cycle of nivolumab. These receptors were collected from a human donor with classical Hodgkin lymphoma. The CDR3 runs from the conserved cysteine through the conserved F or W. A D gene is named only where the DNA matches it firmly. Some rows mark clone size as missing; the rest say once, few, many or name a class of expanded clone.

CDR3aa	CDR3nt	abundance	d_gene	v_gene	j_gene
CASSTPRTGEGVMNTEAFF	TGTGCCAGCAGCACCCCGAGGACAGGGGAGGGGGTCATGAACACTGAAGCTTTCTTT	once	NA	TRBV21-1	TRBJ1-1
CAISGIAQETQYF	TGTGCCATCAGTGGGATTGCCCAAGAGACCCAGTACTTC	NA	NA	TRBV10-3	TRBJ2-5
CAIRASGSSSSYNEQFF	TGTGCCATCAGGGCTAGCGGTTCCTCCAGCTCCTACAATGAGCAGTTCTTC	NA	TRBD2	TRBV10-3	TRBJ2-1
CASSIDRLALYNEQFF	TGTGCCAGTAGTATAGACAGGCTGGCGCTTTACAATGAGCAGTTCTTC	NA	NA	TRBV19	TRBJ2-1
CASTEGLAGGGEQFF	TGTGCCAGCACCGAGGGACTAGCGGGGGGCGGTGAGCAGTTCTTC	NA	TRBD2	TRBV2	TRBJ2-1
CASSLDTPGISTIYF	TGCGCCAGCAGCTTGGACACTCCGGGAATTTCCACCATATATTTT	NA	NA	TRBV5-1	TRBJ1-3
CASSDDLAGYTF	TGTGCCAGCTCTGATGACCTTGCTGGCTACACCTTC	NA	NA	TRBV6-6	TRBJ1-2
CASSQRDRGLTEAFF	TGTGCCAGCAGCCAGAGGGACAGGGGGCTCACTGAAGCTTTCTTT	NA	TRBD1	TRBV7-8	TRBJ1-1
CASSSRLGGNTGELFF	TGTGCCAGCAGTAGTCGGTTGGGCGGAAACACCGGGGAGCTGTTTTTT	NA	NA	TRBV28	TRBJ2-2
CASSLERRRGETQYF	TGTGCCAGCAGCTTAGAGCGACGGAGGGGAGAGACCCAGTACTTC	once	NA	TRBV13	TRBJ2-5
CASSYSNPGETQYF	TGTGCCAGCAGTTACTCGAATCCAGGGGAGACCCAGTACTTC	NA	NA	TRBV6-5	TRBJ2-5
CASSPTGLGPGTGELFF	TGTGCCAGTAGCCCAACAGGGTTGGGACCCGGCACCGGGGAGCTGTTTTTT	NA	NA	TRBV19	TRBJ2-2
CASSFRSGANVLTF	TGTGCCAGCAGTTTCAGATCTGGGGCCAACGTCCTGACTTTC	NA	NA	TRBV28	TRBJ2-6
CASSLPGGFYEQYF	TGTGCCAGCAGCCTCCCCGGGGGATTTTACGAGCAGTACTTC	once	NA	TRBV4-2	TRBJ2-7
CASSAFERGGLTDTQYF	TGTGCCAGCAGCGCCTTCGAGCGGGGGGGATTGACAGATACGCAGTATTTT	NA	TRBD2	TRBV9	TRBJ2-3
CASRGGGYGYTF	TGTGCCAGCAGGGGAGGGGGCTATGGCTACACCTTC	NA	NA	TRBV6-1	TRBJ1-2
CASSLVYNSPLHF	TGTGCCAGCAGCTTAGTATATAATTCACCCCTCCACTTT	once	NA	TRBV7-8	TRBJ1-6
CASSIEGAAGRRETQYF	TGTGCCAGTAGTATAGAGGGGGCGGCAGGGAGGCGCGAGACCCAGTACTTC	NA	NA	TRBV19	TRBJ2-5
CASSMTSGRINEQFF	TGTGCCAGTAGTATGACTAGCGGGAGAATCAATGAGCAGTTCTTC	NA	TRBD2	TRBV19	TRBJ2-1
CASSLWGLDTGELFF	TGCGCCAGCAGCTTGTGGGGGCTGGACACCGGGGAGCTGTTTTTT	NA	NA	TRBV5-1	TRBJ2-2
CASSLDGSNQPQHF	TGTGCCAGCAGCTTAGACGGTAGCAATCAGCCCCAGCATTTT	NA	NA	TRBV7-9	TRBJ1-5
CASSQGLRAQPQHF	TGTGCCAGCAGTCAGGGATTGCGGGCTCAGCCCCAGCATTTT	NA	NA	TRBV28	TRBJ1-5
CASSRLAGITDTQYF	TGTGCCAGCAGCCGTCTAGCGGGGATCACAGATACGCAGTATTTT	NA	TRBD2	TRBV9	TRBJ2-3
CASSVTSGETGELFF	TGTGCCAGCAGTGTGACTAGCGGGGAGACCGGGGAGCTGTTTTTT	NA	TRBD2	TRBV6-1	TRBJ2-2
CASSQEQGYRELFF	TGTGCCAGCAGCCAAGAACAGGGGTATAGGGAGCTGTTTTTT	NA	TRBD1	TRBV4-2	TRBJ2-2
CASSESSAFPDTQYF	TGTGCCAGCAGTGAATCTAGTGCGTTTCCAGATACGCAGTATTTT	once	NA	TRBV6-1	TRBJ2-3
CATLAAYNEQFF	TGTGCCACTTTAGCGGCTTACAATGAGCAGTTCTTC	NA	NA	TRBV19	TRBJ2-1
CASSPPSSGQAGYTF	TGTGCCAGCAGTCCGCCCTCCTCAGGGCAGGCGGGCTACACCTTC	NA	NA	TRBV28	TRBJ1-2
CASSLVAGNTGELFF	TGTGCCAGCAGCTTAGTAGCGGGAAACACCGGGGAGCTGTTTTTT	NA	TRBD2	TRBV7-2	TRBJ2-2
CASSVLAGTGETQYF	TGTGCCAGCAGCGTCCTAGCGGGGACGGGAGAGACCCAGTACTTC	NA	TRBD2	TRBV9	TRBJ2-5
CASSLEGSGNTF	TGCGCCAGCAGCTTGGAGGGCTCCGGGAACACCTTC	few	NA	TRBV5-1	TRBJ1-2
CASSESDRSTDQYF	TGTGCCAGCAGTGAATCGGACAGGTCAACGGATCAGTACTTC	NA	TRBD1	TRBV25-1	TRBJ2-4
CASSLLRDNTYEQYF	TGTGCCAGCAGCTTACTCCGGGACAACACCTACGAGCAGTACTTC	NA	NA	TRBV5-4	TRBJ2-7
CASSFLSGTDTQYF	TGTGCCAGCAGTTTTCTGTCAGGTACAGATACGCAGTATTTT	few	NA	TRBV28	TRBJ2-3
CASSKGGNRRQDEQFF	TGTGCCAGCAGCAAAGGAGGGAATAGGAGGCAGGATGAGCAGTTCTTC	NA	NA	TRBV21-1	TRBJ2-1
CASSESRTKWLAGTDTQYF	TGTGCCAGCAGTGAATCAAGGACCAAGTGGCTAGCGGGGACAGATACGCAGTATTTT	NA	TRBD2	TRBV6-1	TRBJ2-3
CASRLTRGEQYF	TGTGCCAGCAGGCTGACTAGGGGCGAGCAGTACTTC	NA	NA	TRBV2	TRBJ2-7
CASSAPYGTQYF	TGTGCCAGCAGCGCCCCATATGGGACCCAGTACTTC	NA	NA	TRBV9	TRBJ2-5
CASSYYGGYTF	TGTGCCAGTAGTTATTATGGTGGCTACACCTTC	NA	NA	TRBV19	TRBJ1-2
CAISERTASGSRNEQFF	TGTGCCATCAGTGAGCGGACTGCTAGCGGGAGTCGAAATGAGCAGTTCTTC	NA	TRBD2	TRBV10-3	TRBJ2-1
CASSEGGWGYEQYF	TGTGCCAGCAGTGAAGGGGGCTGGGGCTACGAGCAGTACTTC	NA	NA	TRBV6-1	TRBJ2-7
CASSTDLDRANGYTF	TGCGCCAGCAGCACCGACCTGGACAGGGCTAATGGCTACACCTTC	NA	TRBD1	TRBV5-1	TRBJ1-2
CASSLGGQGQETQYF	TGTGCCAGCAGCTTAGGGGGGCAGGGACAAGAGACCCAGTACTTC	once	NA	TRBV11-3	TRBJ2-5
CASSPGDSMRETQYF	TGTGCCAGCAGCCCCGGGGACTCTATGAGGGAGACCCAGTACTTC	NA	NA	TRBV28	TRBJ2-5
CASSIDGSSYNEQFF	TGTGCCAGTAGTATTGACGGGAGCTCCTACAATGAGCAGTTCTTC	NA	NA	TRBV19	TRBJ2-1
CASYIRGQGALF	TGTGCCAGCTATATTAGGGGCCAGGGGGCTCTCTTC	NA	TRBD1	TRBV5-5	TRBJ1-2
CASSFDSLPEQYF	TGTGCCAGCAGCTTTGACTCTCTACCCGAGCAGTACTTC	NA	NA	TRBV5-4	TRBJ2-7
CASPRVAGGPLRDTQYF	TGTGCCAGTCCCCGGGTAGCGGGGGGGCCCCTCCGGGATACGCAGTATTTT	NA	TRBD2	TRBV2	TRBJ2-3
CASSTWTGRNPGELFF	TGTGCCAGCAGTACCTGGACAGGGCGCAATCCCGGGGAGCTGTTTTTT	NA	TRBD1	TRBV28	TRBJ2-2
CASSIGAGPYEQYF	TGTGCCAGTAGTATAGGGGCGGGACCTTACGAGCAGTACTTC	NA	NA	TRBV19	TRBJ2-7
CASSIASGTLYEQYF	TGTGCCAGCAGTATAGCTAGCGGGACCCTCTACGAGCAGTACTTC	NA	TRBD2	TRBV27	TRBJ2-7
CSVEGQGASGNTIYF	TGCAGCGTTGAGGGACAGGGAGCCTCTGGAAACACCATATATTTT	NA	TRBD1	TRBV29-1	TRBJ1-3
CASSDRVRLYRNSPLHF	TGTGCCAGCAGTGACAGGGTTCGGCTATATCGAAATTCACCCCTCCACTTT	NA	NA	TRBV6-1	TRBJ1-6